This entry describes one TCR beta chain. Its antigen is unidentified. This record belongs to a study of OX40 agonist ivuxolimab in advanced cancers. Study results and limitations: There were also nonresponders showing low normalized T-cell clonal expansion.

The length of the CDR3 is 11 residues. Germline lookup yields CDR1 SEHNR and CDR2 FQNEAQ (reference sequence). The V gene lost 10 bases and the J gene lost 3 bases, with 6 bases spanning the gap. Assay: immunoSEQ multiplex PCR; the TCRdb copy retains only in-frame clones and omits some. The sample holds around 74,000 clones; 80% to 95% are singletons and the top ten take about 10%. This specimen consisted of CD4+ or CD8+ T cells sorted from blood, obtained in a trial of the OX40 agonist ivuxolimab. This chain joins TRBV7-9 and TRBJ2-2; D unresolved. The receptor's source is an adult with an advanced solid tumor such as melanoma, head and neck, liver or kidney cancer. The CDR3, as DNA: TGTGCCACCTTCGACACCGGGGAGCTGTTTTTT. Amino acids: CATFDTGELFF.